The 16 T cell receptor beta chains below were found in one sample sequenced in a study of cytomegalovirus exposure and HLA in healthy donors. Repertoires were generated with immunoSEQ multiplex PCR, while TCRdb's copy carries only in-frame clones and drops some. The data show some 65,000 clones, 85% to 95% seen once. The sequenced material came from PBMCs. Receptors were obtained from a man in his late teens or twenties in good health and CMV-seropositive.

The DNA of the CDR3 is TGTGCCAGCAGTCGGGAGCGGGAGGGGGAGACCCAGTACTTC. Protein: CASSREREGETQYF. The rearrangement joins TRBV6-5 to TRBJ2-5, with 10 nucleotides matching TRBD2. The length of the CDR3 is 14 residues. CDR1 MNHEY and CDR2 SVGAGI come from the germline V gene. V lost 5 bases to trimming and J lost 5 bases; unmatched junction nucleotides: 5.

The chain employs TRBV28 and TRBJ2-7, with a possible D match to TRBD2 (6 bases). The V gene lost 3 bases and the J gene lost 4 bases, with 13 bases spanning the gap. CDR1 is MDHEN, CDR2 SYDVKM, per germline. The CDR3 is 14 amino acids. In DNA form, the CDR3 reads TGTGCCAGCAGTTTCTTAGCGGACCCTTACGAGCAGTACTTC. Its translation is CASSFLADPYEQYF.

V and J are TRBV30 and TRBJ1-3; D may be TRBD1 (6 bases). Trimming took 4 bases from V and 1 from J, leaving 8 bases between them. The CDR3 has 13 residues. Germline loops: CDR1 GTSNPN, CDR2 SVGIG (reference sequence). CDR3 in DNA: TGTGCCTGGAACAGGGAATCTGGAAACACCATATATTTT. Its translation is CAWNRESGNTIYF.

The chain uses TRBV7-2 and TRBJ1-3; D is unclear. Looked up from germline, CDR1 is SGHTA and CDR2 is FQGNSA. With 6 bases removed from V and 4 bases from J, the gap between germline ends came to 7 bases. This CDR3 region has 12 residues. For the CDR3, the DNA is TGTGCCAGCAGGAGAGAGGGAAACACCATATATTTT. Translation gives CASRREGNTIYF.

The CDR3 nucleotides read TGTGCCAGCAGCTTCGGACTAGCGGGGGATAAGCAGTTCTTC. The encoded protein is CASSFGLAGDKQFF. The chain employs TRBV7-9 and TRBJ2-1; 13 bases map to TRBD2. With 3 bases clipped from V and 11 bases from J, the junction kept 4 bases outside the gene matches. CDR1 SEHNR and CDR2 FQNEAQ come from the germline V gene (reference sequence). CDR3 size: 14 residues.

The rearrangement links TRBV7-9 to TRBJ2-7; TRBD1 might be the D (6 bases). The germline V gene has CDR1 SEHNR and CDR2 FQNEAQ (reference sequence). The V end was cut by 1 base, the J end by 3 bases, with 22 bases between. CDR3 size: 18 residues. DNA of the CDR3: TGTGCCAGCAGCTTAGTTCGCCAAACAGGGACCGCGCTCTACGAGCAGTACTTC. Translating it yields CASSLVRQTGTALYEQYF.

The chain couples TRBV7-2 to TRBJ1-6; no firm D call. Germline CDR1 reads SGHTA; CDR2 reads FQGNSA. The CDR3 spans 14 residues. V was shortened by 8 bases and J by 5 bases, with 13 bases between the two germline ends. The CDR3 nucleotides are TGTGCCAGCCAATTAGCAGAGGATAATTCACCCCTCCACTTT. Its translation is CASQLAEDNSPLHF.

A word on this clone: Other DNA sequences within the sample encode an identical CDR3. The gene calls are TRBV2 and TRBJ2-1, with a possible D match to TRBD2 (5 bases). The CDR3 extends over 11 amino acids. Germline V gene lookup returns CDR1 SNHLY and CDR2 FYNNEI. V lost 6 bases and J lost 5, with 5 bases in between. CDR3 amino acids: CASSGDNEQFF. CDR3 DNA: TGTGCCAGCAGCGGGGACAATGAGCAGTTCTTC. The entire variable domain, with the rest obtained from reference TRBV2 and TRBJ2-1, is as follows: EPEVTQTPSHQVTQMGQEVILRCVPISNHLYFYWYRQILGQKVEFLVSFYNNEISEKSEIFDDQFSVERPDGSNFTLKIRSTKLEDSAMYFCASSGDNEQFFGPGTRLTVL.

The chain joins TRBV7-9 to TRBJ1-1; tentatively, D is TRBD1 (5 bases). Germline V lookup: CDR1 SEHNR, CDR2 FQNEAQ (reference sequence). This CDR3 has 14 residues. Between the trimmed V and J ends, which lost 5 bases and 4 bases, there was a span of 14 bases. CDR3 DNA: TGTGCCAGCAGCACCATCAGGGCCGGCACTGAAGCTTTCTTT. It translates to CASSTIRAGTEAFF.

This chain uses TRBV15 with TRBJ2-6; weak D call: TRBD1 (6 bases). Trimming pared 1 base from V and 1 base from J, leaving 8 bases between. The CDR3 extends over 16 amino acids. Per the germline V gene, CDR1 is LNHNV and CDR2 is YYDKDF (reference sequence). CDR3 amino acids: CATSRVTGSGANVLTF. In DNA, the CDR3 is TGTGCCACCAGCAGAGTTACAGGGTCTGGGGCCAACGTCCTGACTTTC.

The genes are TRBV6-6 and TRBJ1-1; 8 bases match TRBD1. V dropped 7 bases and J dropped 6; count of bases not matched to a gene: 10. The CDR3 consists of 14 residues. Germline CDR1 MNHNY, CDR2 SVGAGI (reference sequence). For the CDR3, the DNA is TGTGCCAGCACTACAACAGGGGGGGATCCTGAAGCTTTCTTT. It specifies CASTTTGGDPEAFF.

This clone appeared once. The chain combines TRBV28 with TRBJ2-3, with TRBD2 identical over 7 bases. Germline lookup yields CDR1 MDHEN and CDR2 SYDVKM. Germline trimming cut 7 bases from V and 2 bases from J; bases unmatched to any gene: 18. This CDR3 has 18 residues. The CDR3 bases are TGTGCCAGCAACTATGGAATCACCCGGACTAGTATCACAGATACGCAGTATTTT. Protein: CASNYGITRTSITDTQYF. The full variable domain, in which reference TRBV28 and TRBJ2-3 provide the parts outside the CDR3, is DVKVTQSSRYLVKRTGEKVFLECVQDMDHENMFWYRQDPGLGLRLIYFSYDVKMKEKGDIPEGYSVSREKKERFSLILESASTNQTSMYLCASNYGITRTSITDTQYFGPGTRLTVL.

This clone occurred once. The chain has TRBV7-9 and TRBJ1-3; possible D gene TRBD1, 5 bases. The CDR3 covers 15 residues. V was clipped by 5 bases and J by 4 bases, with 15 bases between them. Germline V gene data show CDR1 as SEHNR and CDR2 as FQNEAQ (reference sequence). The CDR3 sequence is CASSEQDYNGNTIYF. The CDR3 coding sequence is TGTGCCAGCAGCGAACAGGATTATAACGGAAACACCATATATTTT.

The sample holds one count of this clone. The J gene is TRBJ1-5, the V gene TRBV15; 10 nucleotides line up with TRBD1. V trimming: 1 base; J trimming: 9 bases; junction bases outside the gene matches: 6. This CDR3 is 15 amino acids long. Germline CDR1 LNHNV, CDR2 YYDKDF (reference sequence). The CDR3 DNA is TGTGCCACCAGCAGAGGGACAGGGGGGTTTGGGCCCCAGCATTTT. This encodes CATSRGTGGFGPQHF.

The chain is built from TRBV7-2 and TRBJ2-2; 8 nucleotides agree with TRBD1. CDR3 length: 17 amino acids. V shed 3 bases and J 5 bases; nucleotides not matched to a gene: 11. Germline V gene sequence: CDR1 SGHTA, CDR2 FQGNSA. The CDR3 nucleotides read TGTGCCAGCAGCTTCCAGGGGGCGCGGGGCCCAACCGGGGAGCTGTTTTTT. Its protein is CASSFQGARGPTGELFF. Using reference TRBV7-2 and TRBJ2-2 for the parts outside the CDR3, the full variable domain is GAGVSQSPSNKVTEKGKDVELRCDPISGHTALYWYRQSLGQGLEFLIYFQGNSAPDKSGLPSDRFSAERTGGSVSTLTIQRTQQEDSAVYLCASSFQGARGPTGELFFGEGSRLTVL.

In this sample, this clone turned up once. The rearrangement links TRBV5-1 to TRBJ1-2; a weak D match, TRBD1 (5 bases). The CDR3 is 22 residues long. In germline, CDR1 is SGHRS, CDR2 YFSETQ. Deletions cut 3 bases from V and 4 bases from J, with 37 bases between. In DNA, the CDR3 is TGCGCCAGCAGCTCGGGTTTTTTTTCAAGTCGTCAACGCCCGGGGGGAGCCTATGGCTACACCTTC. Translated, it gives CASSSGFFSSRQRPGGAYGYTF. The complete variable domain, with remaining parts taken from reference TRBV5-1 and TRBJ1-2, reads KAGVTQTPRYLIKTRGQQVTLSCSPISGHRSVSWYQQTPGQGLQFLFEYFSETQRNKGNFPGRFSGRQFSNSRSEMNVSTLELGDSALYLCASSSGFFSSRQRPGGAYGYTFGSGTRLTVV.